The text below deals with one T cell receptor (beta chain). The antigen remains unidentified. V lost 8 bases and J 4 bases, leaving 11 bases between the germline ends. This CDR3 contains 12 residues. Germline loops: CDR1 MNHEY, CDR2 SVGAGI. The data stem from a study of cytomegalovirus exposure and HLA in healthy donors. Notes on the study in general: Differences between HLA loci emerged in a later analysis of TCR association rates, with DRB1 most and HLA-C fewest. A later analysis reportedly found fewer N-insertions in an Asian-associated ancestry cluster than the roughly 680-donor mean.

PCR used 60 Vbeta primers and 13 Jbeta primers. The table came from immunoSEQ multiplex PCR; TCRdb's copy has only in-frame clones and leaves some out. The sample has 80,000 to 95,000 clones, just under 85% seen once; the top ten hold 5.6%. V is TRBV6-5 and J is TRBJ1-2; tentative D call: TRBD1 (6 bases). The sample consisted of PBMCs. The TCR originated in a young woman in good health and CMV-seropositive. CDR3 protein: CASARGSYGYTF. In nucleotides, the CDR3 is TGTGCCAGCGCGAGGGGGTCCTATGGCTACACCTTC.